A selection of T cell receptor beta chains follows, all from one sample in a study of blood T cell repertoires in COVID-19. Profiling relied on immunoSEQ multiplex PCR, and the TCRdb table lists in-frame clones only, not all of them. The top ten clones hold approximately 3.1% of a sample with about 380,000 clones, roughly nine tenths of them seen once. Sequencing was done on a sample of PBMCs or T cells enriched from blood (not recorded which). Source of these receptors: a woman aged 25 to 39 who had recovered from COVID-19. Both conserved end residues are trimmed from each CDR3. A row's size may be missing; if present it is once, few, many or a size class.

TRBJ1-2 | TRBV28 | once | ASSLGGRSVYGYT
TRBJ1-5 | TRBV19 | NA | ASSDGYSNQPQH
TRBJ2-7 | TRBV6-5 | NA | ASRPDRRDEQY
TRBJ1-1 | TRBV4-1 | NA | ASSLTGSEAF
TRBJ1-2 | TRBV7-2 | NA | ASSLNPGGSGYT
TRBJ1-6 | TRBV27 | NA | ASRGGQGITYNSPLH
TRBJ1-4 | TRBV11-2 | NA | ASSLDLGGEKLF
TRBJ2-7 | TRBV28 | once | ASSLQLDYEQY
TRBJ2-1 | TRBV28 | NA | ASSSVSGGYNEQF
TRBJ1-1 | TRBV5-6 | NA | ASSLGTGTVRTF
TRBJ1-5 | TRBV21-1 | NA | ASSKKGAGISNQPQH
TRBJ1-5 | TRBV27 | NA | ASSRGAVRQPQH
TRBJ1-2 | TRBV7-2 | NA | ASSSQTGTLNYGYT
TRBJ2-3 | TRBV11-2 | NA | ASSSGTSRDTDTQY
TRBJ2-1 | TRBV24-1 | NA | ATSDLRRESSYNEQF
TRBJ2-5 | TRBV12-3/TRBV12-4 | NA | ASSFGGGYLD
TRBJ2-7 | TRBV7-2 | NA | ASSFFGEQY
TRBJ1-5 | TRBV10-1 | NA | ASSEGGTGKSWDQPQH
TRBJ2-1 | TRBV7-8 | many | ASSSPPPGNNEQF
TRBJ1-6 | TRBV27 | NA | ASSFTGTLNSPLH
TRBJ2-2 | TRBV6-5 | NA | ASSYSSSGKELF
TRBJ2-2 | TRBV24-1 | NA | ATSGTGDTGELF
TRBJ2-7 | TRBV7-9 | NA | ASSPQGRPYEQY
TRBJ2-1 | TRBV7-8 | once | ASSSILAGSSYNEQF
TRBJ2-7 | TRBV5-1 | NA | ASSFSSRHSYEQY
TRBJ1-1 | TRBV6-5 | NA | ASSYGGVEAF
TRBJ1-1 | TRBV2 | NA | ASRIRSGLNTEAF
TRBJ2-7 | TRBV5-1 | NA | ASSLGTNDYEQY
TRBJ2-1 | TRBV27 | NA | ASSLRTSGPQF
TRBJ2-2 | TRBV21-1 | NA | ASSPFRRGSGTGELF
TRBJ2-5 | TRBV28 | NA | ASSIPSGKGETQY
TRBJ2-7 | TRBV11-2 | NA | ASSLYPSGYEQY
TRBJ1-2 | TRBV5-1 | NA | ASSADVGGGGYT
TRBJ2-7 | TRBV28 | NA | ASSFYSLHYEQY
TRBJ1-5 | TRBV28 | NA | ASTQGASSNQPQH
TRBJ1-3 | TRBV7-9 | NA | ASSLVSGNTIY
TRBJ1-5 | TRBV7-2 | NA | ASSLSHSQPQH
TRBJ2-3 | TRBV7-9 | NA | ASSSHPTSGGSTDTQY
TRBJ1-4 | TRBV7-2 | NA | ASSLDPGSITNEKLF
TRBJ1-1 | TRBV7-6 | NA | ASSLVGGNTEAF
TRBJ2-7 | TRBV7-2 | NA | ASSLAVTSVYYEQY
TRBJ2-7 | TRBV5-1 | NA | ASSPTSGLAGGEQY
TRBJ2-1 | TRBV5-1 | NA | ASSLSSGGNEQF
TRBJ1-1 | TRBV24-1 | NA | ATSDSQGPRRAF
TRBJ1-2 | TRBV23-1 | NA | ASGLSGQGDYGYT
TRBJ1-2 | TRBV15 | NA | ATSRRGQGRGYT
TRBJ1-1 | TRBV28 | NA | AIRTGFTEAF
TRBJ2-7 | TRBV6-5 | NA | ASTADTYEQY